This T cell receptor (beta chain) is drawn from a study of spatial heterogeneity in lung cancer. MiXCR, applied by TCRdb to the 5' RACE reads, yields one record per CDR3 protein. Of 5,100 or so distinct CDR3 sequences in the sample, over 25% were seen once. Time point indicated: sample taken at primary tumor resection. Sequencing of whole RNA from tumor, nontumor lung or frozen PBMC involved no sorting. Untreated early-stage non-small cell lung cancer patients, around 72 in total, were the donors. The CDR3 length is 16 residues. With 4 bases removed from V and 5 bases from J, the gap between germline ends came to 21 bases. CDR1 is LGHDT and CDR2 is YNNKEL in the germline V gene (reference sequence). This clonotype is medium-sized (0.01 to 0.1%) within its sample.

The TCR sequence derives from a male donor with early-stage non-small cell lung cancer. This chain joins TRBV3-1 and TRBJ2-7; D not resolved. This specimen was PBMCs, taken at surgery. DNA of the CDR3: TGTGCCAGCAGCCTGACTCCGGGTAGGCGCCTGGACGAGCAGTACTTC. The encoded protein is CASSLTPGRRLDEQYF.